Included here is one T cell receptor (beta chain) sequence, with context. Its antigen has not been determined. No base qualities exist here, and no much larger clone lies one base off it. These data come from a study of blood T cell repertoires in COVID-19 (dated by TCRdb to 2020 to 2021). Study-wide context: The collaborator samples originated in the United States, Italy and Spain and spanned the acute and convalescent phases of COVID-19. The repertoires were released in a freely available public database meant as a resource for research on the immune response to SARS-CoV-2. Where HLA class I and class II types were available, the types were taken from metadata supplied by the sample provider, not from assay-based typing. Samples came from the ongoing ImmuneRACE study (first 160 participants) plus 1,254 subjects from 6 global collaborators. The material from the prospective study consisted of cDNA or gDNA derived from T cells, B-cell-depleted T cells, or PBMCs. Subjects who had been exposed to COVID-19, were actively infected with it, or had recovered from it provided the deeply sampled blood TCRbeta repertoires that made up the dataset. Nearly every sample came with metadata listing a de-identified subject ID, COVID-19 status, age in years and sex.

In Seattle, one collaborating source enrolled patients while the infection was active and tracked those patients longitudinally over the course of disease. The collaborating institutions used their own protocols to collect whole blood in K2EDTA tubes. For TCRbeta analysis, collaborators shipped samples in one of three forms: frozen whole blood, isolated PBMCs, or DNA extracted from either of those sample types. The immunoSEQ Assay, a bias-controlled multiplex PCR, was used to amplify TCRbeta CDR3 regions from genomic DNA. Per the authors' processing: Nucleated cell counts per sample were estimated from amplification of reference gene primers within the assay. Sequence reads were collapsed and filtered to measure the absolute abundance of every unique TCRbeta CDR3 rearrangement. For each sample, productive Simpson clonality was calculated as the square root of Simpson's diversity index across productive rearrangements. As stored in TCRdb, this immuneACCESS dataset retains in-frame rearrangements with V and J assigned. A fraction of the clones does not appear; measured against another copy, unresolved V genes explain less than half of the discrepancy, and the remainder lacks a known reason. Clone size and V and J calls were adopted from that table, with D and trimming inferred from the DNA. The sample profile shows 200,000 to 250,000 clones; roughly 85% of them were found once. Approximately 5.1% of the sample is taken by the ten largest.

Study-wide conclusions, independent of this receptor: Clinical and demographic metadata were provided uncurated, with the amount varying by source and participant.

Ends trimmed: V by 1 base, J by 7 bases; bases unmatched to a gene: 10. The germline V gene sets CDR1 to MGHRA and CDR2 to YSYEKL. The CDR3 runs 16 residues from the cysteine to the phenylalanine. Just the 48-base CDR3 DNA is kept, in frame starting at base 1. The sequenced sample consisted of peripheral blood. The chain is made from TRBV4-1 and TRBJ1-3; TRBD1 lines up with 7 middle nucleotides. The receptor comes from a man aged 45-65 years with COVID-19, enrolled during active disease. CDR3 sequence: CASSQGPQGGFNTIYF. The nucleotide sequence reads TGCGCCAGCAGCCAAGGACCGCAAGGGGGCTTCAACACCATATATTTT.